The T cell receptor (beta chain) under discussion was sequenced for a study of blood T cells in healthy people across ages. In this sample, this clonotype turned up a few times. Germline-derived CDR1 and CDR2 are SGHRS and YFSETQ. Trimming shortened V by 1 base and J by 6 bases, and 6 bases separated the two germline ends. The CDR3 covers 12 residues. Sample-barcoded 5' priming and a J-beta primer mix drove a second PCR of 7 to 11 cycles. From the 5' RACE reads, TCRdb called clonotypes with MiXCR, one entry per CDR3 protein. Seen here are about 680,000 distinct CDR3 sequences, over 45% observed once, and the top ten hold around 32%.

V usage is TRBV5-1 and J usage is TRBJ2-3; D unresolved. Sequenced sample: blood. The receptor was derived from a woman aged 55-75 years in good health. CDR3 bases: TGCGCCAGCAGCTTGTTAAAGGATACGCAGTATTTT. Amino acid sequence: CASSLLKDTQYF.